The text below deals with one TCR beta chain. The data were produced by immunoSEQ multiplex PCR, yet TCRdb's version contains in-frame clones alone and is incomplete. The repertoire holds roughly 280,000 clones, with approximately 90% as singletons. The data belong to a study of blood T cell repertoires in COVID-19. Looking at the study overall: T cells, B-cell-depleted T cells, or PBMCs supplied cDNA or gDNA.

The CDR3 extends over 14 amino acids. The germline CDR1 and CDR2 sequences are LNHDA and SQIVND (reference sequence). The germline V and J ends were trimmed by 5 bases and 1 base, with 11 bases remaining between them. Sequences were obtained from PBMCs or T cells enriched from blood (not recorded which). The J gene is TRBJ1-1, the V gene TRBV19, with no clear D. The receptor's source is a woman aged 30 to 39 with acute COVID-19. The CDR3 DNA sequence: TGTGCCAGTAGTGTCCCGGTTGGGAACACTGAAGCTTTCTTT. Its protein product is CASSVPVGNTEAFF.